The 5 T cell receptor beta chains reported below all come from one sample, sequenced in a study of T cell repertoires in cytomegalovirus infection. Their antigens remain unidentified. Each CDR3 protein gets one entry after TCRdb re-called the reads with MiXCR. The data hold some 800,000 distinct CDR3 sequences, with about 33% observed a single time. The material sequenced was cultured CD8+ T cells from PBMCs, taken from culture after CMV antigen stimulation. All receptors derive from a human donor in good health (CMV status not recorded). Some clones in this sample may be carry-over from other donors' samples.

V gene TRBV5-6 combines with J gene TRBJ2-6; 9 bases align to TRBD1. Trimming removed 2 bases from V and 5 bases from J; junction bases left unmatched: 11. CDR1 is SGHDT, CDR2 YYEEEE, per germline. The length of the CDR3 is 18 residues. CDR3 region: CASSLGTGILMRANVLTF. The CDR3 coding sequence is TGTGCCAGCAGCTTAGGGACAGGGATCCTTATGAGGGCCAACGTCCTGACTTTC. Filled out from reference TRBV5-6 and TRBJ2-6, the complete variable domain reads DAGVTQSPTHLIKTRGQQVTLRCSPKSGHDTVSWYQQALGQGPQFIFQYYEEEERQRGNFPDRFSGHQFPNYSSELNVNALLLGDSALYLCASSLGTGILMRANVLTFGAGSRLTVL.

The chain joins TRBV3-1 to TRBJ2-3; TRBD1 might be the D (6 bases). From germline, CDR1 is LGHDT and CDR2 YNNKEL (reference sequence). V lost 5 bases to trimming and J lost 2 bases, with 14 bases between them. The CDR3 is 15 amino acids. The CDR3 is CASSYRTAVTDTQYF. For the CDR3, the DNA is TGTGCCAGCAGCTACAGGACAGCTGTCACAGATACGCAGTATTTT.

The chain recombines TRBV7-6 with TRBJ2-2, with 7 bases identical to TRBD1. The trim removed 7 bases at V and 2 bases at J, leaving 10 bases unmatched. Per germline, CDR1 SGHVS and CDR2 FNYEAQ. The CDR3 totals 16 residues. The CDR3 spells CASTRTGRTNTGELFF. Here the CDR3 DNA reads TGTGCCAGCACTAGGACAGGCCGGACCAACACCGGGGAGCTGTTTTTT.

This clonotype appeared a few times. This chain uses TRBV7-8 with TRBJ1-1; TRBD1 matches 9 bases. The CDR3 consists of 16 residues. CDR1 and CDR2 from the germline V gene are SGHVS and FQNEAQ. After removal of 3 bases from V and 2 bases from J, the junction contained 7 bases not matched to a gene. This CDR3 reads CASSLAPGQGNTEAFF. CDR3 coding DNA: TGTGCCAGCAGCTTGGCCCCGGGACAGGGAAACACTGAAGCTTTCTTT.

This clonotype was observed a few times. Germline is not matched at one junction end, which may reflect a read error. The chain couples TRBV19 to TRBJ1-1, with D possibly TRBD1 on 6 matching bases. Germline assignment: CDR1 LNHDA and CDR2 SQIVND (reference sequence). This CDR3 has 15 residues. The DNA for the CDR3 is TGCGCCAGCAGCATATCGGGGGGCCTGAACACTGAAGCTTTCTTT. It is translated as CASSISGGLNTEAFF.